This T cell receptor beta chain appears in the sequencing data of a study of T cell responses to AZD1222 COVID-19 vaccine. Study outcomes and limitations: Epitopes outside B.1.351 and B.1.1.7 mutated regions reportedly drew nearly half of spike TCRs. Most donors were white British, females outnumbered males, and clonal diversity was possibly underestimated.

Second-dose intervals near 4 or 12 weeks were combined. The CDR3 consists of 11 residues. V shed 7 bases and J shed 1 base, with 5 bases lying between them. Looked up from germline, CDR1 is SGHNT and CDR2 is YYREEE (reference sequence). Assay: immunoSEQ multiplex PCR; the TCRdb copy retains only in-frame clones and omits some. This sample carries about 150,000 clones, 90% of them seen once, and the ten largest clones take roughly 6.2%. For this clone: Its antigen is not identified.

This clonotype was sampled from an adult who received the AZD1222 COVID-19 vaccine. The J gene is TRBJ1-1, the V gene TRBV5-4; D unclear. The sequences come from peripheral blood, collected 28 days after the second AZD1222 dose. This CDR3 reads CASSGNTEAFF. For the CDR3, the DNA is TGTGCCAGCTCGGGGAACACTGAAGCTTTCTTT.